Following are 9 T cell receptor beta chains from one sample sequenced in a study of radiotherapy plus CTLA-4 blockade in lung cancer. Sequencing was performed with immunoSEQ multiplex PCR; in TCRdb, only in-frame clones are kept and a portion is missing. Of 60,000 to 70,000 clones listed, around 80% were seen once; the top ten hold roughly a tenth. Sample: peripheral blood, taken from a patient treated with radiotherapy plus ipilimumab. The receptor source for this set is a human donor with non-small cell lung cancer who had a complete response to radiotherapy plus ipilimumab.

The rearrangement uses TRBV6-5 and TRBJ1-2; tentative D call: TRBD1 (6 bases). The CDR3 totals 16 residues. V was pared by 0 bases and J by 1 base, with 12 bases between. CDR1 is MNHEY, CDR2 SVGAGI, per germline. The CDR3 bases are TGTGCCAGCAGTTACTCTGGGGGCGCGGGTAACTATGGCTACACCTTC. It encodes CASSYSGGAGNYGYTF.

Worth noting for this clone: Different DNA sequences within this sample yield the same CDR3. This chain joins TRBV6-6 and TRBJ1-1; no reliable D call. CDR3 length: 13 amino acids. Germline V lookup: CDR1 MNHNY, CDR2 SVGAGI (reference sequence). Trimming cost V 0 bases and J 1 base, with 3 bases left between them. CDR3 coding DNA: TGTGCCAGCAGTTACTCGTCGAACACTGAAGCTTTCTTT. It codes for CASSYSSNTEAFF.

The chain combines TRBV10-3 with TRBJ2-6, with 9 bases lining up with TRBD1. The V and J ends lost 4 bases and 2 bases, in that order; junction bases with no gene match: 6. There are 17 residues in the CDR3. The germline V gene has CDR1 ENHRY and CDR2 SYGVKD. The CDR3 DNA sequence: TGTGCCATCAGTGCACTCGGACAGGGGACTGGGGCCAACGTCCTGACTTTC. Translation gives CAISALGQGTGANVLTF.

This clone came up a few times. Here the CDR3 DNA reads TGTGCCAGCAGTCCTTATCGAGGGGCAACCGGGGAGCTGTTTTTT. It yields the protein CASSPYRGATGELFF. V usage is TRBV14 and J usage is TRBJ2-2; either TRBD1 or TRBD2 may supply D (5 bases each). The CDR3 covers 15 residues. The ends were cut back, 6 bases at V and 5 bases at J, with 16 bases in the middle. Germline V gene lookup returns CDR1 SGHDN and CDR2 FVKESK.

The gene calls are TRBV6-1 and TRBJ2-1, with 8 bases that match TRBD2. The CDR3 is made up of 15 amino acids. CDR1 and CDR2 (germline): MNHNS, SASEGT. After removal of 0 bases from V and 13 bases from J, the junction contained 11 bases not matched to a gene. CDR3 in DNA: TGTGCCAGCAGTGAAGCCGGGTTTGGCGGGGGGACTCAGTTCTTC. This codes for CASSEAGFGGGTQFF.

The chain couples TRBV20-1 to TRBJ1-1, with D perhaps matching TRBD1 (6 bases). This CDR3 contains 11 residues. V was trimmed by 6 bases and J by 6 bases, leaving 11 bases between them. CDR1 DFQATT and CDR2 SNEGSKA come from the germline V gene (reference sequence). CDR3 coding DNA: TGCAGTGCACACAGGGTCCCTGAAGCTTTCTTT. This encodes CSAHRVPEAFF.

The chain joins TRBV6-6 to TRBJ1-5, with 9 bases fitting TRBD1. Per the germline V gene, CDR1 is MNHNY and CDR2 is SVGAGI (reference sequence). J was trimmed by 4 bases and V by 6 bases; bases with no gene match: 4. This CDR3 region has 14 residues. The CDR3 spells CASSRDRENQPQHF. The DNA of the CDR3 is TGTGCCAGCAGCCGGGACAGGGAAAATCAGCCCCAGCATTTT.

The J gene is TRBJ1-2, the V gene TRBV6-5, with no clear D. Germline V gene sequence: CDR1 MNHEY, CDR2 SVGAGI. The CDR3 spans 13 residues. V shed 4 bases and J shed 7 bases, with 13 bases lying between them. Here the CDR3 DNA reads TGTGCCAGCAGTTCTAGGGTTGAGAGTGGCTACACCTTC. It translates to CASSSRVESGYTF.

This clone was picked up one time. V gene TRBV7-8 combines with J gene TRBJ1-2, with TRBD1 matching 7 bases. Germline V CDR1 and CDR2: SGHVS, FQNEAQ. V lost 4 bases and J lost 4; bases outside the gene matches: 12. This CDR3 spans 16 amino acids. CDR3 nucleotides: TGTGCCAGCAGCTCCACCGACAGGGCTGCTCTCTATGGCTACACCTTC. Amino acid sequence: CASSSTDRAALYGYTF.